These 20 T cell receptor beta chains share one sample of origin, sequenced in a study of T-cell memory formation after mild COVID-19. In TCRdb, the 5' RACE reads were re-called with MiXCR into one record per CDR3 protein. Found here are about 400,000 distinct CDR3 sequences, over 15% of them singletons; the top ten hold around a fifth. Sequencing was done on a sample of PBMCs or a T cell subset sorted from them (not recorded which). These receptors were collected from a man younger than 35 who had mild COVID-19 (a few samples of this study predate the infection). Cell type and time point are not known.

The chain recombines TRBV12-5 with TRBJ1-1; D remains unclear. This CDR3 contains 14 residues. V was trimmed by 6 bases and J by 0 bases, leaving 11 bases between them. CDR1 LGHNT and CDR2 FRNRAP come from the germline V gene. The CDR3 nucleotides are TGTGCTAGTGGGGGTCGGGCTCTGAACACTGAAGCTTTCTTT. Amino acid sequence: CASGGRALNTEAFF.

CDR3 nucleotides: TGTGCCAGCAGATTATACCCCCAAGGCGGGGCAAGCTCCTACAATGAGCAGTTCTTC. The encoded protein is CASRLYPQGGASSYNEQFF. The V gene is TRBV11-2, the J gene TRBJ2-1, with a weak D call TRBD2 (6 bases). This CDR3 has 19 residues. Germline CDR1 and CDR2: SGHAT and FQNNGV. Trimming took 6 bases from V and 0 from J, leaving 24 bases between them.

This clonotype occurred a few times. The chain uses TRBV20-1 and TRBJ2-1, with a possible D match to TRBD2 (7 bases). Germline V gene sequence: CDR1 DFQATT, CDR2 SNEGSKA (reference sequence). Trimming pared 0 bases from V and 7 bases from J, leaving 16 bases between. This CDR3 is built from 15 residues. CDR3 DNA sequence: TGCAGTGCTAGAGATGGCGGGGGCCATTTTAATGAGCAGTTCTTC. Translation gives CSARDGGGHFNEQFF.

J is TRBJ1-5 and V is TRBV4-1; TRBD1 agrees at 11 bases. Germline CDR1 reads MGHRA; CDR2 reads YSYEKL. The CDR3 has 16 residues. Trimming took 4 bases from V and 7 from J; bases not matched to a gene: 9. CDR3 DNA: TGCGCCAGCAGCCCAAGGACAGGGGGCGCTTCCCAGCCCCAGCATTTT. It yields the protein CASSPRTGGASQPQHF.

This clonotype showed up many times. V usage is TRBV7-9 and J usage is TRBJ1-1; 7 nucleotides align to TRBD1. Losses at the gene ends were 5 bases for V and 1 base for J; bases not matched to a gene: 4. CDR1 SEHNR and CDR2 FQNEAQ come from the germline V gene (reference sequence). The CDR3 spans 14 residues. CDR3 nucleotides: TGTGCCAGCAGCCCGGGACAGTCGAACACTGAAGCTTTCTTT. It codes for CASSPGQSNTEAFF.

This clonotype was seen only a few times. This chain joins TRBV3-1 and TRBJ2-1; D gene uncertain. Trimming stripped 4 bases from V and 5 bases from J, with 12 bases between. Looked up from germline, CDR1 is LGHDT and CDR2 is YNNKEL (reference sequence). The CDR3 runs to 14 residues. CDR3 loop: CASSPTLPDNEQFF. In DNA, the CDR3 is TGTGCCAGCAGCCCCACCCTCCCCGACAATGAGCAGTTCTTC.

This clonotype occurred many times. This chain uses TRBV5-1 with TRBJ1-2; D remains ambiguous. CDR3 length equals 13 residues. V lost 0 bases and J lost 3, with 6 bases in between. The germline CDR1 and CDR2 sequences are SGHRS and YFSETQ. The DNA of the CDR3 is TGCGCCAGCAGCTTGGATCGGCACTATGGCTACACCTTC. The encoded protein is CASSLDRHYGYTF.

This clonotype has just a few counts. V is TRBV7-9 and J is TRBJ2-7; D may be TRBD1 or TRBD2 (5 bases each). The CDR3 is made up of 12 amino acids. Germline V gene lookup returns CDR1 SEHNR and CDR2 FQNEAQ (reference sequence). V lost 5 bases and J lost 8, with 13 bases in between. CDR3 nucleotide sequence: TGTGCCAGCAGCCTAGACTACAGGAAGCAGTACTTC. It is translated as CASSLDYRKQYF.

V gene TRBV9 combines with J gene TRBJ2-5, with D perhaps matching TRBD2 (5 bases). The germline V gene encodes CDR1 SGDLS and CDR2 YYNGEE. V shed 3 bases and J shed 2 bases, with 11 bases lying between them. This CDR3 has 14 residues. The CDR3 sequence: CASSATGNQETQYF. CDR3 in DNA: TGTGCCAGCAGCGCAACCGGGAATCAAGAGACCCAGTACTTC.

The table lists this clonotype with a few counts. The CDR3 is CASSFSHTGELFF. CDR3 DNA: TGCGCCAGCAGCTTCTCGCACACCGGGGAGCTGTTTTTT. The V and J genes are TRBV5-1 and TRBJ2-2; no firm D call. Between the trimmed V and J ends, which lost 2 bases and 3 bases, there was a span of 5 bases. Germline V lookup: CDR1 SGHRS, CDR2 YFSETQ. The CDR3 is made up of 13 amino acids.

This clonotype was found many times. V is TRBV20-1 and J is TRBJ1-4; D uncertain. Trimming removed 4 bases from V and 7 bases from J, with 10 bases in between. This CDR3 is built from 12 residues. CDR1 DFQATT and CDR2 SNEGSKA come from the germline V gene (reference sequence). This CDR3 is CSATSDTEKLFF. CDR3 DNA sequence: TGCAGTGCTACCAGCGATACTGAAAAACTGTTTTTT.

The gene calls are TRBV29-1 and TRBJ1-2; D remains unclear. Trimming removed 0 bases at V and 5 bases at J, with 7 bases between. CDR1 is SQVTM and CDR2 is ANQGSEA in the germline V gene. The CDR3 runs to 12 residues. The CDR3 DNA is TGCAGCGTTGAAGAAGGCGGGTATGGCTACACCTTC. Its protein product is CSVEEGGYGYTF.

The chain is built from TRBV5-1 and TRBJ2-2; unclear D gene. The CDR3 length is 14 residues. The V end lost 5 bases, the J end lost 3 bases, and 11 bases lay between the germline ends. CDR1 and CDR2 from the germline V gene are SGHRS and YFSETQ. DNA of the CDR3: TGCGCCAGCAGGGCATTGGGTGACACCGGGGAGCTGTTTTTT. It is translated as CASRALGDTGELFF.

In this sample, this clonotype turned up a few times. CDR3 DNA sequence: TGTGCCAGCAGTTACCGGACAGGGATAAATGAGCAGTTCTTC. This translates into CASSYRTGINEQFF. This chain joins TRBV6-2 or TRBV6-3 and TRBJ2-1, with 8 bases aligning to TRBD1. Germline V gene data show CDR1 as MNHEY and CDR2 as SVGEGT. The CDR3 runs 14 residues. V lost 2 bases and J lost 7; bases outside the gene matches: 4.

This clonotype was counted between two and nine times. The gene calls are TRBV29-1 and TRBJ2-7, with D uncertain. The V gene's germline CDR1 is SQVTM and CDR2 ANQGSEA. The CDR3 sequence is 12 residues long. The V end was cut by 6 bases, the J end by 3 bases, with 12 bases between. The CDR3 here is CSVLFYSYEQYF. The CDR3 region has the DNA TGCAGCGTCCTCTTTTACAGCTACGAGCAGTACTTC.

The V and J genes are TRBV11-2 and TRBJ2-5; D is uncertain. CDR3 size: 15 residues. Germline loops: CDR1 SGHAT, CDR2 FQNNGV. V shed 2 bases and J shed 1 base, with 11 bases lying between them. CDR3 region: CASSLSGWGQETQYF. As DNA, the CDR3 is TGTGCCAGCAGCTTAAGTGGTTGGGGCCAAGAGACCCAGTACTTC.

This sequence joins TRBV6-6 and TRBJ2-3; 10 bases are shared with TRBD1. Trimming at V came to 0 bases and at J to 4 bases, leaving 7 bases not matched to a gene. Germline CDR1 and CDR2: MNHNY and SVGAGI (reference sequence). This CDR3 comprises 17 residues. The CDR3 sequence is CASSYSLGQGSADTQYF. CDR3 bases: TGTGCCAGCAGTTACTCCTTGGGACAGGGGAGCGCAGATACGCAGTATTTT.

This clonotype occurred a few times. The gene calls are TRBV5-1 and TRBJ2-1; D tentatively fits TRBD1 or TRBD2 (5 bases each). Between the trimmed V and J ends, which lost 2 bases and 6 bases, there was a span of 12 bases. Per the germline V gene, CDR1 is SGHRS and CDR2 is YFSETQ. The CDR3 is made up of 14 amino acids. The CDR3 sequence is CASSLRDDPNEQFF. The DNA for the CDR3 is TGCGCCAGCAGCTTACGGGACGACCCCAATGAGCAGTTCTTC.

The chain is built from TRBV12-3 or TRBV12-4 and TRBJ1-1, with D maybe TRBD1 (5 bases). The ends were cut back, 5 bases at V and 7 bases at J, with 14 bases in the middle. This CDR3 has 13 residues. The CDR3 reads CASSRGGAIEAFF. DNA for the CDR3: TGTGCCAGCAGTCGCGGAGGGGCCATTGAAGCTTTCTTT.

The V call is TRBV10-2, the J call TRBJ1-2; D remains ambiguous. This CDR3 has 14 residues. The ends were cut back, 3 bases at V and 8 bases at J, with 16 bases in the middle. The V gene's germline CDR1 is WSHSY and CDR2 SAAADI. Here the CDR3 reads CASSEMPPVWGYTF. In DNA form, the CDR3 reads TGCGCCAGCAGTGAAATGCCGCCCGTATGGGGCTACACCTTC.